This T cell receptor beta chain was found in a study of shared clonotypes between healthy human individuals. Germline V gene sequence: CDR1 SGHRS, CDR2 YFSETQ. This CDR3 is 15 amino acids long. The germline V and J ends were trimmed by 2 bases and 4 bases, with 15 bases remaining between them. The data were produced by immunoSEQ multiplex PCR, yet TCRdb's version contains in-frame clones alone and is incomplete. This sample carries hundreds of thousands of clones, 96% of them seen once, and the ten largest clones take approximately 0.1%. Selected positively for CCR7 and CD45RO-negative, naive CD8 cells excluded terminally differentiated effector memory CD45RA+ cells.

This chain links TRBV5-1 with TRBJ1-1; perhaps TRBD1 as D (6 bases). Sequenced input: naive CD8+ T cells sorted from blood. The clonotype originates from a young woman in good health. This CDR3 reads CASSFLQGLFTEAFF. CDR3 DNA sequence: TGCGCCAGCAGCTTCCTGCAGGGGCTCTTCACTGAAGCTTTCTTT.